This paragraph reports one T cell receptor beta chain. Its specificity is not known. The sample belongs to a study of OX40 agonist ivuxolimab in advanced cancers. Study-wide context: Males comprised about 84% of the group, whose mean age was about 61 years (range 23 to 79). Findings and limits, study-wide: Antigen specificity of clonally expanded peripheral T cells was not established.

Some clones are missing from TCRdb's copy, which holds only in-frame ones; the method was immunoSEQ multiplex PCR. Of some 50,000 clones listed, approximately 83% are singletons. This clonotype originated in an adult with an advanced solid tumor such as melanoma, head and neck, liver or kidney cancer. Specimen: CD4+ or CD8+ T cells sorted from blood, collected in a trial of the OX40 agonist ivuxolimab.

The CDR3 DNA reads TGTGCCAGCAGTTCCTTAGAGACCCAGTACTTC. Protein product: CASSSLETQYF. The chain carries TRBV28 and TRBJ2-5; D is undetermined. The CDR3 has 11 residues. Germline CDR1 MDHEN, CDR2 SYDVKM. V was trimmed by 4 bases and J by 4 bases, leaving 4 bases between them.